These 15 T cell receptor beta chains share one sample of origin, sequenced in a study of blood T cell repertoires in COVID-19. Some clones are missing from TCRdb's copy, which holds only in-frame ones; the method was immunoSEQ multiplex PCR. This table has some 60,000 clones, 85% to 90% appearing once. The sequencing input was peripheral blood. The receptors derive from a human donor with active COVID-19. The donor label of this sample is uncertain.

The V gene is TRBV4-2, the J gene TRBJ2-1; TRBD2 matches 11 bases. The V gene's germline CDR1 is LGHNA and CDR2 YNFKEQ. The CDR3 has 15 residues. After removal of 4 bases from V and 6 bases from J, the junction contained 5 bases not matched to a gene. CDR3 sequence (DNA): TGTGCCAGCAGCCGACAGACTAGCGGGGTCAATGAGCAGTTCTTC. Amino acids: CASSRQTSGVNEQFF.

The rearrangement joins TRBV6-6 to TRBJ2-2; TRBD2 matches at 8 bases. The CDR3 consists of 14 residues. Germline V gene data show CDR1 as MNHNY and CDR2 as SVGAGI (reference sequence). CDR3 sequence: CATGTSIFGGELFF. The CDR3 DNA follows: TGTGCGACCGGGACTAGTATCTTTGGCGGGGAGCTGTTTTTT.

V gene TRBV7-2 combines with J gene TRBJ2-5; maybe TRBD2 (6 bases). Germline V gene sequence: CDR1 SGHTA, CDR2 FQGNSA. This CDR3 has 16 amino acids. Trimming stripped 5 bases from V and 5 bases from J, with 21 bases between. In DNA, the CDR3 is TGTGCCAGCAGCCCATACGCAGGAGGGAACGGGGAGACCCAGTACTTC. It is translated as CASSPYAGGNGETQYF. The full variable domain, rest sourced from reference TRBV7-2 and TRBJ2-5, is GAGVSQSPSNKVTEKGKDVELRCDPISGHTALYWYRQSLGQGLEFLIYFQGNSAPDKSGLPSDRFSAERTGGSVSTLTIQRTQQEDSAVYLCASSPYAGGNGETQYFGPGTRLLVL.

This clone has just one count. The gene calls are TRBV3-1 (or the pseudogene TRBV3-2) and TRBJ2-3; weak D call: TRBD1 (5 bases). Germline V gene data show CDR1 as LGHDT and CDR2 as YNNKEL (reference sequence). V dropped 4 bases and J dropped 5 bases, with 16 bases sitting between them. The CDR3 has 15 amino acids. In DNA form, the CDR3 reads TGTGCCAGCAGCCGAGGAAATTTACAGGTAGATACGCAGTATTTT. Translation: CASSRGNLQVDTQYF.

A few counts support this clone. CDR3 bases: TGCGCCAGCAGCTTGGCATTCTCCTACAATGAGCAGTTCTTC. Translated: CASSLAFSYNEQFF. The chain links TRBV5-1 to TRBJ2-1, with D uncertain. The CDR3 length is 14 residues. The germline V and J ends were trimmed by 0 bases and 0 bases, with 4 bases remaining between them. Germline values: CDR1 SGHRS, CDR2 YFSETQ.

As for this clone: This sample also contains other DNA sequences that code for the same CDR3. The genes are TRBV7-8 and TRBJ1-1, with D maybe TRBD1 (5 bases). Germline V lookup: CDR1 SGHVS, CDR2 FQNEAQ. V shed 1 base and J shed 11 bases, with 26 bases lying between them. This CDR3 comprises 17 residues. This CDR3 is CASSLENRRQGSLGAFF. As DNA, the CDR3 is TGTGCCAGCAGCTTAGAGAATCGGCGCCAGGGCTCACTGGGGGCTTTCTTT.

The V call is TRBV10-3, the J call TRBJ2-1; 9 bases line up with TRBD1. The CDR3 consists of 15 residues. J lost 8 bases, V lost 2 bases, and 7 bases had no gene match. Germline CDR1 ENHRY, CDR2 SYGVKD. The CDR3 spells CAISERKDRGDEQFF. The CDR3, as DNA: TGTGCCATCAGTGAGCGAAAGGACAGGGGTGATGAGCAGTTCTTC.

This chain joins TRBV29-1 and TRBJ2-7, with 7 bases matching TRBD1. Germline V gene data show CDR1 as SQVTM and CDR2 as ANQGSEA. Unmatched junction bases numbered 9, after V lost 7 bases and J lost 6 bases. The CDR3 contains 12 residues. Here the CDR3 DNA reads TGCAGCGGGACGACAGGGTCATCCGAGCAGTACTTC. This codes for CSGTTGSSEQYF.

V and J are TRBV15 and TRBJ1-3; TRBD1 is a possible D gene (6 bases). Germline values: CDR1 LNHNV, CDR2 YYDKDF (reference sequence). The CDR3 length is 14 residues. The V gene lost 9 bases and the J gene lost 0 bases, with 12 bases spanning the gap. CDR3 nucleotide sequence: TGTGCCACGACCAACAGGGTCTCTGGAAACACCATATATTTT. It translates to CATTNRVSGNTIYF.

The CDR3 nucleotides are TGCGCCAGCAGCTCCGACATCCCGAACACTGAAGCTTTCTTT. The encoded protein is CASSSDIPNTEAFF. The rearrangement joins TRBV5-1 to TRBJ1-1, with D hard to call. The CDR3 contains 14 residues. Trimming stripped 3 bases from V and 1 base from J, with 10 bases between. The germline V gene encodes CDR1 SGHRS and CDR2 YFSETQ. Complete variable domain (other parts from reference TRBV5-1 and TRBJ1-1): KAGVTQTPRYLIKTRGQQVTLSCSPISGHRSVSWYQQTPGQGLQFLFEYFSETQRNKGNFPGRFSGRQFSNSRSEMNVSTLELGDSALYLCASSSDIPNTEAFFGQGTRLTVV.

The chain combines TRBV9 with TRBJ2-5, with 14 nucleotides matching TRBD2. Unmatched junction bases numbered 6, after V lost 3 bases and J lost 5 bases. The CDR3 consists of 16 residues. Germline CDR1 reads SGDLS; CDR2 reads YYNGEE. DNA of the CDR3: TGTGCCAGCAGCGCGACTAGCGGGAGGGCGGAGGAGACCCAGTACTTC. Its protein is CASSATSGRAEETQYF.

The chain is built from TRBV9 and TRBJ2-3, with 9 bases fitting TRBD2. Germline V lookup: CDR1 SGDLS, CDR2 YYNGEE. This CDR3 is 16 amino acids long. J gave up 2 bases and V 4 bases, and 8 bases lay outside the gene matches. The CDR3 nucleotides read TGTGCCAGCAGCTATGGAGCGGGAGGCTACACAGATACGCAGTATTTT. Amino acids: CASSYGAGGYTDTQYF.

This clone is a singleton in its sample. The chain combines TRBV2 with TRBJ2-6; TRBD1 is a possible D gene (5 bases). This CDR3 is built from 14 residues. Germline lookup yields CDR1 SNHLY and CDR2 FYNNEI. V was clipped by 6 bases and J by 0 bases, with 6 bases between them. Here the CDR3 reads CASRQASGANVLTF. CDR3 nucleotides: TGTGCCAGCAGACAGGCCTCTGGGGCCAACGTCCTGACTTTC.

V gene TRBV5-5 combines with J gene TRBJ1-5; D unresolved. Germline CDR1 reads SGHKS; CDR2 reads YYEKEE (reference sequence). The V end was cut by 0 bases, the J end by 3 bases, with 7 bases between. This CDR3 comprises 14 residues. The CDR3 region has the DNA TGTGCCAGCAGCTTGGCGCAGATCAATCAGCCCCAGCATTTT. This encodes CASSLAQINQPQHF.

The rearrangement links TRBV7-3 to TRBJ2-2, with D possibly being TRBD1 (6 bases). The CDR3 covers 14 residues. In germline, CDR1 is SGHTA, CDR2 FQGTGA. V lost 6 bases to trimming and J lost 6 bases, with 14 bases between them. The CDR3 region has the DNA TGTGCCAGCAGTTCAACAGGGATCCCCGGGGAGCTGTTTTTT. Translating gives CASSSTGIPGELFF.